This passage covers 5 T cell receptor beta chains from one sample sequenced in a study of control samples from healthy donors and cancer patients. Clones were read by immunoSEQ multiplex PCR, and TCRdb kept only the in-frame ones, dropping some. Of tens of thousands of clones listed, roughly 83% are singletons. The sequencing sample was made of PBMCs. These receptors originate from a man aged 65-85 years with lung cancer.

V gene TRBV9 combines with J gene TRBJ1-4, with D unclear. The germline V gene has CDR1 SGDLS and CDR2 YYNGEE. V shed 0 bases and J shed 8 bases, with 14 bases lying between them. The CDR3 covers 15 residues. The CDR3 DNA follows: TGTGCCAGCAGCGTAGACGCGGGCGCGGGAGAAAAACTGTTTTTT. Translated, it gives CASSVDAGAGEKLFF.

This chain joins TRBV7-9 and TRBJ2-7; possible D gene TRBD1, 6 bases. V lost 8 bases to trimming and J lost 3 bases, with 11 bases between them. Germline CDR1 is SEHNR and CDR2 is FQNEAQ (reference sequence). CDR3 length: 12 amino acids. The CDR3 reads CASGLTGYEQYF. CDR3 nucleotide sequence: TGTGCCAGCGGACTGACAGGCTACGAGCAGTACTTC.

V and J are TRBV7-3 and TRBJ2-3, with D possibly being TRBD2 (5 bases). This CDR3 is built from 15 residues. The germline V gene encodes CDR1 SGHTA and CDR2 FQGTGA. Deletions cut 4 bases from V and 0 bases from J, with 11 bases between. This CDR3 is CASSSPRVSTDTQYF. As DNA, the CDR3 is TGTGCCAGCAGCTCACCGAGGGTAAGCACAGATACGCAGTATTTT.

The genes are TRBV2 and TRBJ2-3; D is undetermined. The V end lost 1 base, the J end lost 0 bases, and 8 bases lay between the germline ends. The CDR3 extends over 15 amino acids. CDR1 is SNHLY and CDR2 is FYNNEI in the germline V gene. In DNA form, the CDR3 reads TGTGCCAGCAGTGAAGAAGGGTTTAGCACAGATACGCAGTATTTT. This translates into CASSEEGFSTDTQYF.

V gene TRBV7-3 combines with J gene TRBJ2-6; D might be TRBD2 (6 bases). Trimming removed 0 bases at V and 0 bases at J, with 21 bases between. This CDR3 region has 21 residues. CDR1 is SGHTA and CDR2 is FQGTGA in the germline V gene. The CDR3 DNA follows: TGTGCCAGCAGCTTAACCGTCTTGGGTCAGGGAGGTTCCTCTGGGGCCAACGTCCTGACTTTC. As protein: CASSLTVLGQGGSSGANVLTF.